Detailed here is one T cell receptor beta chain. Antigen: not known. Trimming cost V 6 bases and J 2 bases; bases outside gene matches: 3. Germline assignment: CDR1 LNHNV and CDR2 YYDKDF (reference sequence). The CDR3 has 13 amino acids. The data stem from a study of graft-versus-host responses after intestinal transplantation. On the study more broadly: Tacrolimus and steroids were given for around three years to all recipients after anti-thymocyte globulin induction.

Regarding the study as a whole: Allografts from individuals with graft-donor T cell macrochimerism displayed high graft-versus-host to host-versus-graft clonal ratios. Researchers found GvH clones in recipient marrow, and some showed up first in ileum or blood. Early post-transplant HvG declines tracked with peak circulating GvH clone levels.

Sequencing was performed with immunoSEQ multiplex PCR; in TCRdb, only in-frame clones are kept and a portion is missing. The profile covers about 96,000 clones, with 90% to 95% appearing a single time and around 0.17% taken by the ten largest. This sequence was found in a human donor who received an intestinal transplant. This chain links TRBV15 with TRBJ2-5, with 7 nucleotides matching TRBD1. The source material was unstimulated CD4+ T cells sorted from spleen or lymph node cells, sampled before intestinal transplant. As DNA, the CDR3 is TGTGCCACCAGGCACAGGGGACAAGAGACCCAGTACTTC. This sequence encodes CATRHRGQETQYF. The complete variable domain, with remaining parts taken from reference TRBV15 and TRBJ2-5, reads DAMVIQNPRYQVTQFGKPVTLSCSQTLNHNVMYWYQQKSSQAPKLLFHYYDKDFNNEADTPDNFQSRRPNTSFCFLDIRSPGLGDTAMYLCATRHRGQETQYFGPGTRLLVL.